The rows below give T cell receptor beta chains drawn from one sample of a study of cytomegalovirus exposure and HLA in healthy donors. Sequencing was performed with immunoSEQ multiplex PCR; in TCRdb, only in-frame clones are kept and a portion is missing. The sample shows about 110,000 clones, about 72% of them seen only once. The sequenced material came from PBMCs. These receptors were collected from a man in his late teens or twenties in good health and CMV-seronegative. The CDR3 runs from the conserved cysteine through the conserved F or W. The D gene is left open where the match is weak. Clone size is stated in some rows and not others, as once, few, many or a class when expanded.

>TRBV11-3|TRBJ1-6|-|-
TGTGCCAGCACCCTGATCCGGGACTCCTATAATTCACCCCTCCACTTT
CASTLIRDSYNSPLHF
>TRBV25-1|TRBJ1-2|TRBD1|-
TGTGCCAGCAGTGAGGGACAGCGTTATGGCTACACCTTC
CASSEGQRYGYTF
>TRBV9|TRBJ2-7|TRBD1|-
TGTGCCAGCAGCGTAGGAGGGACAGGGGTGACCTACGAGCAGTACTTC
CASSVGGTGVTYEQYF
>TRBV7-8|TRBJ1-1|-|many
TGTGCCAGCAGCCTACTTCAGGGGTCGAGTGAAGCTTTCTTT
CASSLLQGSSEAFF
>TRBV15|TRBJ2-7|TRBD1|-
TGTGCCACCAGCGCCGACTGGGCCGGACAGGGTGGGTCCTACGAGCAGTACTTC
CATSADWAGQGGSYEQYF
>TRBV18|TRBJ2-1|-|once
TGTGCCAGCTCACCCCTCCGTGGGCCCTACAATGAGCAGTTCTTC
CASSPLRGPYNEQFF
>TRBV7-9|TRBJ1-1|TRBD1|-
TGTGCCAGCAGAACACAGGGACAGCCAGAGAACACTGAAGCTTTCTTT
CASRTQGQPENTEAFF
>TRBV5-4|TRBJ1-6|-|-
TGTGCCAGCAGCAAGTTGGTGAGCTCCTATAATTCACCCCTCCACTTT
CASSKLVSSYNSPLHF
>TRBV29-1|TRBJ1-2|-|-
TGCAGCGGGGAAGAAGCAGGGACTAACTATGGCTACCCCTTC
CSGEEAGTNYGYPF
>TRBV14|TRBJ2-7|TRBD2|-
TGTGCCAGCAGCCAATTTGCGGGGGGCCCCTACGAGCAGTACTTC
CASSQFAGGPYEQYF
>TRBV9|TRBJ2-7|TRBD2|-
TGTGCCAGCAGCCCCCTTAGCGGGGGGGCCGGCGAGCAGTACTTC
CASSPLSGGAGEQYF
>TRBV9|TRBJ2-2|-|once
TGTGCCAGCAGCGTAGCTCTTCCCAGGTCTGTCGGGGAGCTGTTTTTT
CASSVALPRSVGELFF
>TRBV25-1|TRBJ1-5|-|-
TGTGCCAGCAGTGCCGTCGGGACTCCAAACAATCAGCCCCAGCATTTT
CASSAVGTPNNQPQHF
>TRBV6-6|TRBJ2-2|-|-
TGTGCCAGCAGTTCTTACAGGACATTGCGGGAGCTGTTTTTT
CASSSYRTLRELFF
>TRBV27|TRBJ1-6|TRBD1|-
TGTGCCAGCAGTCTGGACAGGGGGGGTAATTCACCCCTCCACTTT
CASSLDRGGNSPLHF
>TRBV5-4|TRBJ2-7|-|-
TGTGCCAGCAGCTTAGGAGGGACCTACGAGCAGTACTTC
CASSLGGTYEQYF
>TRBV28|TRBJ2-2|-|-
TGTGCCAGCAGTTACCTAACAGGCCCGAACACCGGGGAGCTGTTTTTT
CASSYLTGPNTGELFF
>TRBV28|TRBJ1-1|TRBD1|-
TGTGCCAGCAGAAGGGACAGGGGGCCTGAAGCTTTCTTT
CASRRDRGPEAFF
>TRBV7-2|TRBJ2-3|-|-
TGTGCCAGCAGCGTCCGGGGGTTTAAGACAGATACGCAGTATTTT
CASSVRGFKTDTQYF
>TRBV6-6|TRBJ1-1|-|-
TGTGCCAGCAGCCCTTACGTAGCCACTGAAGCTTTCTTT
CASSPYVATEAFF
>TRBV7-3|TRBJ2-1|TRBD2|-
TGTGCCAGCACCAGCAGCGGGAGTGGACATGAGCAGTTCTTC
CASTSSGSGHEQFF
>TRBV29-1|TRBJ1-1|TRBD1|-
TGCAGCGGGGGACAGGGGGCGAGTGAAGCTTTCTTT
CSGGQGASEAFF
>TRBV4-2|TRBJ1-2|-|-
TGTGCCAGCAGCCAAGACGTGGGGGCCCAAGCTAACTATGGCTACACCTTC
CASSQDVGAQANYGYTF
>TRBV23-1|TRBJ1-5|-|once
TGCGCCAGCAGTTTCTCGACCGGGGGTCGGAATCAGCCCCAGCATTTT
CASSFSTGGRNQPQHF
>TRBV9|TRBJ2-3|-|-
TGTGCCAGCAGCGTAGGGCTAGCTACAGATACGCAGTATTTT
CASSVGLATDTQYF
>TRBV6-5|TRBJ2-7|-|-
TGTGCCAGCAGTTCACCCTACGAGCAGTACTTC
CASSSPYEQYF
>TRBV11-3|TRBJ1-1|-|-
TGTGCCAGCTCTCGGGGTAATGAAGCTTTCTTT
CASSRGNEAFF
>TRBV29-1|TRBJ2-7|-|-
TGCAGCGTTGGGGGAGACGGAACCTACGAGCAGTACTTC
CSVGGDGTYEQYF
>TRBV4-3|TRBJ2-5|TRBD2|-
TGCGCCAGCAGCCAAGGACTAGCGGGGGTGGAGACCCAGTACTTC
CASSQGLAGVETQYF
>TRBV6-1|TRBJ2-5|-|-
TGTGCCAGCAGTGAACCAGCAGGTCAAGAGACCCAGTACTTC
CASSEPAGQETQYF
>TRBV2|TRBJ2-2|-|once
TGTGCCAGCAGCGAAAGGAGGGGAGCGGTCACCGGGGAGCTGTTTTTT
CASSERRGAVTGELFF
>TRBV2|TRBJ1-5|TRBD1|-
TGTGCCATCAGAGACAGGGTGAACAATCAGCCCCAGCATTTT
CAIRDRVNNQPQHF
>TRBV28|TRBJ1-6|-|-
TGTGCCAGCAGTTTAGTGGAGGGTATGAATTCACCCCTCCACTTT
CASSLVEGMNSPLHF
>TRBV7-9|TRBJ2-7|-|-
TGTGCCAGCAGCCAGACAGCCCCTGAGCAGTACTTC
CASSQTAPEQYF
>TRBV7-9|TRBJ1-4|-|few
TGTGCCAGCAGCTCCGTGGAGAGAGATCCCGAAAAACTGTTTTTT
CASSSVERDPEKLFF
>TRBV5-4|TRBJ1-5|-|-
TGTGCCAGCAGCGTGCACGGGATCGGGAATCAGCCCCAGCATTTT
CASSVHGIGNQPQHF
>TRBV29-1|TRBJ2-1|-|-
TGCAGCGTTGGGGACTCAGCAGAGCAGTTCTTC
CSVGDSAEQFF
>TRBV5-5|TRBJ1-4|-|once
TGTGCCAGCAGCGGCCTGGGCCGCGCTGGGGAAAAACTGTTTTTT
CASSGLGRAGEKLFF
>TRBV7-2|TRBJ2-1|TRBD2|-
TGTGCCAGCAGCGAGGAACTAGCGGGGGGCGGGGGGCAGTTCTTC
CASSEELAGGGGQFF
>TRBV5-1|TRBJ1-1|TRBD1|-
TGCGCCAGCAGCAAGGACAGGGGGGGGAACACTGAAGCTTTCTTT
CASSKDRGGNTEAFF
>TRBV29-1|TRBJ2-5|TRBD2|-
TGCAGCGTTAGGCCCGGACTAGCGGCCCAAGAGACCCAGTACTTC
CSVRPGLAAQETQYF
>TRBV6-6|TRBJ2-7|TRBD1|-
TGTGCCAGCAGGACAGGGGGCCGCGAGCAGTACTTC
CASRTGGREQYF
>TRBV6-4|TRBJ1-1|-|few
TGTGCCAGCAGTGTACAGGTCAACACTGAAGCTTTCTTT
CASSVQVNTEAFF
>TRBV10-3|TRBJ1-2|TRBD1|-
TGTGCCATCACTCGGGAGGGGACAGCGACTAACTATGGCTACACCTTC
CAITREGTATNYGYTF
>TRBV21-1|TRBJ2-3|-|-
TGTGCCAGCAGCAAAATCCTCGGGGGGGTCCCCACAGATACGCAGTATTTT
CASSKILGGVPTDTQYF
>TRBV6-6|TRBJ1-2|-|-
TGTGCCAGCAGCCCAACCGCGGGTCATCCCTATGGCTACCCCTTC
CASSPTAGHPYGYPF
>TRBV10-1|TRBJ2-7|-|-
TGCGCCAGCTTTAACGCTGGGTCCAGGTCCTACGAGCAGTACTTC
CASFNAGSRSYEQYF
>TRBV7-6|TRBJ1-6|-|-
TGTGCCAGCAGTCCGAGTGTGGTCTCCTATAATTCACCCCTCCACTTT
CASSPSVVSYNSPLHF
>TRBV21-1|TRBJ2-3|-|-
TGTGCCAGCAGCAAAGAGGAGTGGTTTTGGGCAGATACGCAGTATTTT
CASSKEEWFWADTQYF
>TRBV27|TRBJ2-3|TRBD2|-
TGTGCCACGACCAGCGGGGAACAATCAGATACGCAGTATTTT
CATTSGEQSDTQYF
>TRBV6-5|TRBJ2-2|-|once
TGTGCCAGCCGCCGGGGGATCGCGAACACCGGGGAGCTGTTTTTT
CASRRGIANTGELFF
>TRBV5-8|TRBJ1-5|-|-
TGTGCCAGCAGCTTGGCAGGTCAGCCCCAGCATTTT
CASSLAGQPQHF
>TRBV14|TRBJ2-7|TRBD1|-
TGTGCCAGCAGCCAAGAGTGGCAGGGGGCAAGAGGCGAGCAGTACTTC
CASSQEWQGARGEQYF
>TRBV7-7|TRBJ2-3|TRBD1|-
TGTGCTAGCAGCCCGAGACAGGGCATAGATACGCAGTATTTT
CASSPRQGIDTQYF
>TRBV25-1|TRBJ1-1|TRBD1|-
TGTGCCAGCAGTAAAGGGACAGGGGAGACTGAAGCTTTCTTT
CASSKGTGETEAFF